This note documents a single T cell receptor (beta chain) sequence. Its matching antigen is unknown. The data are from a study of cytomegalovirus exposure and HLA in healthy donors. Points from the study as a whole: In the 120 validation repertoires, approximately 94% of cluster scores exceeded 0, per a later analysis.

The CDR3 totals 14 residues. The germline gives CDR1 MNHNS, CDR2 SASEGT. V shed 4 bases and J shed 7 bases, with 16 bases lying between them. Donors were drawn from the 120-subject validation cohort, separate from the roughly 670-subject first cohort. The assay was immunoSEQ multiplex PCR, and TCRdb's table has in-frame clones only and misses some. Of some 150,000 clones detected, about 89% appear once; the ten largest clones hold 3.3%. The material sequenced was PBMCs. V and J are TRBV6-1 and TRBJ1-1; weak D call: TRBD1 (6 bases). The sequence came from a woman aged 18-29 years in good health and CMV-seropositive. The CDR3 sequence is CASSVRTGSHEAFF. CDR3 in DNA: TGTGCCAGCAGTGTCAGAACAGGGTCCCATGAAGCTTTCTTT.